These T cell receptor beta chains were read from a single sample in a study of blood T cell repertoires in COVID-19. Sequenced by immunoSEQ multiplex PCR; TCRdb stores in-frame clones only, minus some. The sample carries 340,000 or so clones, around 85% recorded once. Sequenced sample: PBMCs or T cells enriched from blood (not recorded which). The receptors were gathered from a woman in her forties with acute COVID-19. Each CDR3 is given with its conserved first and last residue. The D gene is left open where the match is weak. Some rows have no size entry. The others give once, few or many, or a class for an expanded clone.

d_call: TRBD2; v_call: TRBV5-1; clone_size: NA; j_call: TRBJ2-3; cdr3_nt: TGCGCCAGCAGCTCGCAACTGGGACTAGCGGCAGATACGCAGTATTTT; cdr3_aa: CASSSQLGLAADTQYF
d_call: NA; v_call: TRBV4-3; clone_size: NA; j_call: TRBJ1-4; cdr3_nt: TGCGCCAGCAGCCAAGCCGGGGTCAATGAAAAACTGTTTTTT; cdr3_aa: CASSQAGVNEKLFF
d_call: NA; v_call: TRBV6-2/TRBV6-3; clone_size: once; j_call: TRBJ2-1; cdr3_nt: TGTGCCAGCAGTTACGCCGGGAACAATGAGCAGTTCTTC; cdr3_aa: CASSYAGNNEQFF
d_call: TRBD1; v_call: TRBV7-9; clone_size: NA; j_call: TRBJ2-5; cdr3_nt: TGTGCCAGCAGCTTCTACTACAGGGGGATCGGCCAAGAGACCCAGTACTTC; cdr3_aa: CASSFYYRGIGQETQYF
d_call: TRBD2; v_call: TRBV9; clone_size: NA; j_call: TRBJ2-7; cdr3_nt: TGTGCCAGCAGCGCCGGCCCGTTACTAGCGGGGGTAGAGCAGTACTTC; cdr3_aa: CASSAGPLLAGVEQYF
d_call: TRBD2; v_call: TRBV5-4; clone_size: NA; j_call: TRBJ2-2; cdr3_nt: TGTGCCAGCAGCTTAATAGCGGGGGCCCCCACCGGGGAGCTGTTTTTT; cdr3_aa: CASSLIAGAPTGELFF
d_call: TRBD1; v_call: TRBV25-1; clone_size: NA; j_call: TRBJ2-2; cdr3_nt: TGTGCCAGCTCCAACAGGGGGCATGGCACCGGGGAGCTGTTTTTT; cdr3_aa: CASSNRGHGTGELFF
d_call: TRBD1; v_call: TRBV18; clone_size: NA; j_call: TRBJ1-4; cdr3_nt: TGTGCCAGCTCACAAACGCGACAGGGTTGGCGCGAAAAACTGTTTTTT; cdr3_aa: CASSQTRQGWREKLFF
d_call: NA; v_call: TRBV10-3; clone_size: once; j_call: TRBJ1-5; cdr3_nt: TGTGCCATCAGTTCAGGGAGCAATCAGCCCCAGCATTTT; cdr3_aa: CAISSGSNQPQHF
d_call: NA; v_call: TRBV6-4; clone_size: NA; j_call: TRBJ2-2; cdr3_nt: TGTGCCAGCAGTGACCTCCCGGGTACCGGGGAGCTGTTTTTT; cdr3_aa: CASSDLPGTGELFF
d_call: TRBD1; v_call: TRBV6-2/TRBV6-3; clone_size: NA; j_call: TRBJ2-2; cdr3_nt: TGTGCCAGCAGTAAAGGACAGGGGGTAGACACCGGGGAGCTGTTTTTT; cdr3_aa: CASSKGQGVDTGELFF
d_call: TRBD2; v_call: TRBV2; clone_size: NA; j_call: TRBJ2-5; cdr3_nt: TGTGCCAGCATTGCGGGGGACGCTCTGCAAGAGACCCAGTACTTC; cdr3_aa: CASIAGDALQETQYF
d_call: TRBD2; v_call: TRBV15; clone_size: NA; j_call: TRBJ2-1; cdr3_nt: TGTGCCACCAGCAGAGAAGGGACTAGCGGGAGAGCTATGAATGAGCAGTTCTTC; cdr3_aa: CATSREGTSGRAMNEQFF
d_call: NA; v_call: TRBV20-1; clone_size: NA; j_call: TRBJ1-4; cdr3_nt: TGCAGTGCTAGTCTTCGTGCAACTAATGAAAAACTGTTTTTT; cdr3_aa: CSASLRATNEKLFF
d_call: TRBD1; v_call: TRBV4-1; clone_size: NA; j_call: TRBJ2-3; cdr3_nt: TGCGCCAGCAGCCAAGAGACGACAGGGGGCTCAGATACGCAGTATTTT; cdr3_aa: CASSQETTGGSDTQYF
d_call: TRBD2; v_call: TRBV27; clone_size: NA; j_call: TRBJ2-4; cdr3_nt: TGTGCCAGCAGCCCCCCGGGGGGGAGGAACATTCAGTACTTC; cdr3_aa: CASSPPGGRNIQYF
d_call: TRBD1; v_call: TRBV18; clone_size: NA; j_call: TRBJ1-5; cdr3_nt: TGTGCCAGCTCACCACCCTCAGGGGGAAATCAGCCCCAGCATTTT; cdr3_aa: CASSPPSGGNQPQHF
d_call: NA; v_call: TRBV29-1; clone_size: NA; j_call: TRBJ2-1; cdr3_nt: TGCAGCGTACTACACGGACTCCTGCCCTACAATGAGCAGTTCTTC; cdr3_aa: CSVLHGLLPYNEQFF
d_call: NA; v_call: TRBV5-1; clone_size: NA; j_call: TRBJ1-2; cdr3_nt: TGCGCCAGCAGCTCCCGGGTAGATGGCTACACCTTC; cdr3_aa: CASSSRVDGYTF
d_call: NA; v_call: TRBV20-1; clone_size: NA; j_call: TRBJ1-1; cdr3_nt: TGCAGTGCTAGTAAACAGGGAAACACTGAAGCTTTCTTT; cdr3_aa: CSASKQGNTEAFF
d_call: NA; v_call: TRBV27; clone_size: NA; j_call: TRBJ2-6; cdr3_nt: TGTGCCAGCACCCTCTCTGGGGCCAACGTCCTGACTTTC; cdr3_aa: CASTLSGANVLTF
d_call: NA; v_call: TRBV28; clone_size: NA; j_call: TRBJ1-2; cdr3_nt: TGTGCCAGCAGTTTATATCCAGGGCGAGATAACTATGGCTACACCTTC; cdr3_aa: CASSLYPGRDNYGYTF
d_call: NA; v_call: TRBV14; clone_size: NA; j_call: TRBJ1-1; cdr3_nt: TGTGCCAGCAGCCAAGCAGTAGGCAGGGGGAACACTGAAGCTTTCTTT; cdr3_aa: CASSQAVGRGNTEAFF
d_call: NA; v_call: TRBV27; clone_size: NA; j_call: TRBJ1-5; cdr3_nt: TGTGCCAGCAGTTTAGTCGGAACTATGGCCGGGAATCAGCCCCAGCATTTT; cdr3_aa: CASSLVGTMAGNQPQHF
d_call: TRBD1; v_call: TRBV5-1; clone_size: few; j_call: TRBJ2-2; cdr3_nt: TGCGCCAGCAGCAGGACAGGGGGGATCGGGGAGCTGTTTTTT; cdr3_aa: CASSRTGGIGELFF
d_call: NA; v_call: TRBV7-9; clone_size: NA; j_call: TRBJ1-3; cdr3_nt: TGTGCCAGCAGCTTAACGTTATCGGGGTACGGAAACACCATATATTTT; cdr3_aa: CASSLTLSGYGNTIYF
d_call: TRBD1; v_call: TRBV7-3; clone_size: once; j_call: TRBJ2-2; cdr3_nt: TGTGCCAGCAGAGGACAGGGGGCGGCCGGGGAGCTGTTTTTT; cdr3_aa: CASRGQGAAGELFF
d_call: TRBD1; v_call: TRBV3-1/TRBV3-2; clone_size: NA; j_call: TRBJ2-5; cdr3_nt: TGTGCCAGCAGCAGACAACCAGGGGGCCAAGAGACCCAGTACTTC; cdr3_aa: CASSRQPGGQETQYF
d_call: NA; v_call: TRBV29-1; clone_size: NA; j_call: TRBJ2-2; cdr3_nt: TGCAGCGTTGGCGAACCTACCGGGGAGCTGTTTTTT; cdr3_aa: CSVGEPTGELFF
d_call: NA; v_call: TRBV20-1; clone_size: NA; j_call: TRBJ2-1; cdr3_nt: TGCAGTGCCCAAAGCGAAACGAGGCAGTTCTTC; cdr3_aa: CSAQSETRQFF
d_call: NA; v_call: TRBV19; clone_size: NA; j_call: TRBJ1-3; cdr3_nt: TGTGCCAGTAGTATGGTAGAGTACTCTGGAAACACCATATATTTT; cdr3_aa: CASSMVEYSGNTIYF
d_call: NA; v_call: TRBV28; clone_size: NA; j_call: TRBJ1-1; cdr3_nt: TGTGCCAGCAGTTGGCAGGGGTCTGAAGCTTTCTTT; cdr3_aa: CASSWQGSEAFF
d_call: NA; v_call: TRBV19; clone_size: few; j_call: TRBJ2-4; cdr3_nt: TGTGCCAGTAGTATAGATAGGGGACACTTAAACATTCAGTACTTC; cdr3_aa: CASSIDRGHLNIQYF
d_call: TRBD1; v_call: TRBV5-1; clone_size: NA; j_call: TRBJ2-5; cdr3_nt: TGCGCCAGCAGCCACTGGGACAGGGGGCGGGAGACCCAGTACTTC; cdr3_aa: CASSHWDRGRETQYF
d_call: NA; v_call: TRBV25-1; clone_size: NA; j_call: TRBJ2-6; cdr3_nt: TGTGCCAGCAGTGATTCAGGACAGGGACTATCTGGGGCCAACGTCCTGACTTTC; cdr3_aa: CASSDSGQGLSGANVLTF
d_call: NA; v_call: TRBV28; clone_size: once; j_call: TRBJ2-7; cdr3_nt: TGTGCCGGTTCCGGGACACCCTCCTACGAGCAGTACTTC; cdr3_aa: CAGSGTPSYEQYF
d_call: NA; v_call: TRBV5-4; clone_size: NA; j_call: TRBJ1-2; cdr3_nt: TGTGCCAGCACGGTGGGTGGGCTGGACTATGGCTACACCTTC; cdr3_aa: CASTVGGLDYGYTF
d_call: TRBD2; v_call: TRBV2; clone_size: NA; j_call: TRBJ2-3; cdr3_nt: TGTGCCAGCAGCCCCGGGACTAGGAGCACAGATACGCAGTATTTT; cdr3_aa: CASSPGTRSTDTQYF
d_call: NA; v_call: TRBV7-9; clone_size: NA; j_call: TRBJ1-6; cdr3_nt: TGTGCCAGCAGGGCGGGACTCCCGAGCTCCTATAATTCACCCCTCCACTTT; cdr3_aa: CASRAGLPSSYNSPLHF
d_call: NA; v_call: TRBV20-1; clone_size: NA; j_call: TRBJ2-3; cdr3_nt: TGCAGTGCTAGTAAGAGTTTTAGCACAGATACGCAGTATTTT; cdr3_aa: CSASKSFSTDTQYF
d_call: TRBD1; v_call: TRBV6-2/TRBV6-3; clone_size: NA; j_call: TRBJ1-2; cdr3_nt: TGTGCCAGCAGCCCTTGGACCTTTACAGGGGAGCTTAACTATGGCTACACCTTC; cdr3_aa: CASSPWTFTGELNYGYTF